This TCR beta chain was identified during a study of CD8+ T cells in alopecia areata. Study at large: Tofacitinib ran for 6 to 18 months before 6 months off drug.

RNA extraction was followed by reverse transcription into cDNA, which acted as the sequencing template. TCRdb's copy holds only in-frame clones and misses some; the assay was immunoSEQ multiplex PCR. The sample contains about 180,000 clones, about 55% of which appear only once. Stated treatment: oral pan-JAK inhibitor, 5-10 mg twice daily. As concerns this clone: Its antigen is currently unknown.

CDR3 size: 13 residues. The germline V gene has CDR1 GTSNPN and CDR2 SVGIG (reference sequence). V lost 5 bases and J 4 bases, leaving 14 bases between the germline ends. Points from the study as a whole: The study found higher clonality in lesional than normal scalp, especially in alopecia totalis/universalis.

This clonotype originated in a human donor with alopecia areata. The sample was CD8+ T cells sorted from blood, taken at week 24, from a patient treated with tofacitinib. The J gene is TRBJ1-1, the V gene TRBV30; D is possibly TRBD1 (5 bases). The CDR3 DNA reads TGTGCCTGGGGAATAGGGGCGGGCACTGAAGCTTTCTTT. This codes for CAWGIGAGTEAFF.